The sequence of this T cell receptor (beta chain) was determined in a study of blood T cell repertoires in COVID-19. Study-wide context: PBMCs, B-cell-depleted T cells, or T cells provided the cDNA or gDNA that made up the material.

Original data processing: Amplified reference gene primers provided the basis for estimating nucleated cell counts. Generated by immunoSEQ multiplex PCR, the TCRdb table keeps only in-frame clones and is missing some. V, J and clone size derive from that table, while D and trimming were established from the DNA sequence. The repertoire consists of some 230,000 clones, with 85% to 90% occurring once and the leading ten covering approximately 3.8%. There are 11 residues in the CDR3. CDR1 is KGHDR and CDR2 is SFDVKD in the germline V gene. V lost 10 bases to trimming and J lost 6 bases, with 12 bases between them. Participants came from 20 to 25 US areas, aged roughly 18 to 89 years.

The chain combines TRBV24-1 with TRBJ2-7, with D perhaps matching TRBD2 (5 bases). The receptor's source is a young woman in a cohort exposed to, infected with or recovered from COVID-19 (not recorded which). The sequenced sample was PBMCs or T cells enriched from blood (not recorded which). CDR3: CATAGEGEQYF. The CDR3 coding sequence is TGTGCCACAGCCGGGGAAGGCGAGCAGTACTTC.